The clone carrying this T cell receptor beta chain was seen ten or more times. Its antigen is undetermined. RNA served as the template for amplifying TCR beta CDR3 regions. Investigators did first-round RT-PCR with HTBI primers, then second-round multiplex PCR. TCRdb reanalysed the multiplex PCR reads using MiXCR and keeps one entry per CDR3 protein. The sample consists of 1 million to 1.3 million distinct CDR3 sequences, about 35% of them appearing once. The data were taken from a study of Graves' ophthalmopathy and Graves' hyperthyroidism. About the research overall: Cases classed as stable hyperthyroidism had no ophthalmopathy within 18 months of follow-up. Study conclusions and caveats: Its predictions of ophthalmopathy progression gave the model around 71% sensitivity and 72% to 85% specificity. Sensitivity of approximately 90% and specificity of approximately 76% were achieved when a 13-signature model separated ophthalmopathy from stable hyperthyroidism.

The hyperthyroidism patients, aged 18 to 65, had been newly diagnosed, with under 2 months' duration. The sample taken for sequencing was peripheral blood or thyroid tissue (not recorded which). The sequence was obtained from an adult man with Graves' hyperthyroidism.

The CDR3 region is CASTLDYQETQYF. The CDR3 DNA sequence: TGTGCCAGCACCTTGGACTACCAAGAGACCCAGTACTTC. This chain uses TRBV2 with TRBJ2-5, with D possibly TRBD2 on 5 matching bases. Trimming shortened V by 7 bases and J by 0 bases, and 9 bases separated the two germline ends. The CDR3 consists of 13 residues. The germline V gene has CDR1 SNHLY and CDR2 FYNNEI. The whole variable domain, remainder taken from reference TRBV2 and TRBJ2-5, is EPEVTQTPSHQVTQMGQEVILRCVPISNHLYFYWYRQILGQKVEFLVSFYNNEISEKSEIFDDQFSVERPDGSNFTLKIRSTKLEDSAMYFCASTLDYQETQYFGPGTRLLVL.